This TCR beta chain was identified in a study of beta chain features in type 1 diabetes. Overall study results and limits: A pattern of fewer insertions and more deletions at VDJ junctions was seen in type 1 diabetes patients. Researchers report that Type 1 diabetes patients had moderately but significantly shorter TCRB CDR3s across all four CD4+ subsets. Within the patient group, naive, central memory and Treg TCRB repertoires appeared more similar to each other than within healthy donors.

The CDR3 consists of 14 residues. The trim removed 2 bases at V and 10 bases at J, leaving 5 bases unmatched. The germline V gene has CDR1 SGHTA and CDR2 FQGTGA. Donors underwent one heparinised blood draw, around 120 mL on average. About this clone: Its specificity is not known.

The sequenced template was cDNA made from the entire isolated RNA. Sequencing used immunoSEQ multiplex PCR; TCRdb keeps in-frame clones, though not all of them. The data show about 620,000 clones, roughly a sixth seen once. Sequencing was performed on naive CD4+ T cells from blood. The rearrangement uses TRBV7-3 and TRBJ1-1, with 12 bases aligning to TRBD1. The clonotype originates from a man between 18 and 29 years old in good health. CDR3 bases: TGTGCCAGCAGCTTACCGGGACAGGGGGCGGGAGCTTTCTTT. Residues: CASSLPGQGAGAFF.